This T cell receptor beta chain was captured by sequencing in a study of T cell repertoires in cytomegalovirus infection. The CDR3 runs to 12 residues. Germline CDR1 SGHVS, CDR2 FQNEAQ. The V end lost 10 bases, the J end lost 3 bases, and 10 bases lay between the germline ends. TCRdb reprocessed the reads with MiXCR, giving one entry per CDR3 protein. The sample has fewer than 1,000,000 distinct CDR3 sequences, 31% seen once. Concerning this clonotype itself: Its antigen remains unidentified.

This chain links TRBV7-8 with TRBJ1-5, with D possibly matching TRBD1 (5 bases). The sample was cultured CD8+ T cells from PBMCs, taken from culture after CMV antigen stimulation. This TCR derives from a human donor in good health (CMV status not recorded). Some clones in this sample may be carry-over from other donors' samples. The DNA of the CDR3 is TGTGCCACGGGGACCCCCAATCAGCCCCAGCATTTT. It specifies CATGTPNQPQHF.